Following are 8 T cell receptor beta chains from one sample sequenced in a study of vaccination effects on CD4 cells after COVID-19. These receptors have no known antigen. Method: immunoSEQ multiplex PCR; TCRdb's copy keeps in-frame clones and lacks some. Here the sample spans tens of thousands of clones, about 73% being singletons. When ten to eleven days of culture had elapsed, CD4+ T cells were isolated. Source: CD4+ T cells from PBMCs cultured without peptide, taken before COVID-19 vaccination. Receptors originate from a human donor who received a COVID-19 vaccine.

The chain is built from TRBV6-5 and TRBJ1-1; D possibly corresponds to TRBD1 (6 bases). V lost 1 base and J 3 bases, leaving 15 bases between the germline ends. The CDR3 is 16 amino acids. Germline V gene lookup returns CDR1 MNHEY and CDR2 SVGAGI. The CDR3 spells CASSYFKGGLHTEAFF. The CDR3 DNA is TGTGCCAGCAGTTACTTTAAAGGGGGGCTCCACACTGAAGCTTTCTTT.

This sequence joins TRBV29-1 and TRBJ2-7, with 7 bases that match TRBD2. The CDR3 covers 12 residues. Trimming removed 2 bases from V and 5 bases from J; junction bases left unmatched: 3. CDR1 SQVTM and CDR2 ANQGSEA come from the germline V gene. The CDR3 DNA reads TGCAGCGTTGAAACGGGGGGTGACGAGCAGTACTTC. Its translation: CSVETGGDEQYF.

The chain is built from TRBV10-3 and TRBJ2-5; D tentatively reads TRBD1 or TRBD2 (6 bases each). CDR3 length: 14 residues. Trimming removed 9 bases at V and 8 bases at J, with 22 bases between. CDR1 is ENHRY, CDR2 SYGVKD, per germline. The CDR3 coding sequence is TGTGCCATACGACCGGGACACCAGGGAGGTACCCAGTACTTC. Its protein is CAIRPGHQGGTQYF.

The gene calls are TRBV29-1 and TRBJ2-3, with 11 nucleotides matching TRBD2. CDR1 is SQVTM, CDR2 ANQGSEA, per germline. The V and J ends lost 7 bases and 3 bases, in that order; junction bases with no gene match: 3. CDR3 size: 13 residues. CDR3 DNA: TGCAGCGCGCGACTAGCGGGAACAGATACGCAGTATTTT. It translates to CSARLAGTDTQYF.

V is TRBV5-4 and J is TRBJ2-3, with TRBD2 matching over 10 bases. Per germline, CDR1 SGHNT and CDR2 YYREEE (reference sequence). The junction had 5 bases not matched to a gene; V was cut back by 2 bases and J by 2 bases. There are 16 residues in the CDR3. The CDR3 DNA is TGTGCCAGCAGCTTAATAGCGGGAGGAAACACAGATACGCAGTATTTT. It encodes CASSLIAGGNTDTQYF.

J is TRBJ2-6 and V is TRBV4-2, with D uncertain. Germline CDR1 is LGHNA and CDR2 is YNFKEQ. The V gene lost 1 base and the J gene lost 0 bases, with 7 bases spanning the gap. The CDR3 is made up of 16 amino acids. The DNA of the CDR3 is TGTGCCAGCAGCCAAGCGACCGTCTCTGGGGCCAACGTCCTGACTTTC. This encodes CASSQATVSGANVLTF.

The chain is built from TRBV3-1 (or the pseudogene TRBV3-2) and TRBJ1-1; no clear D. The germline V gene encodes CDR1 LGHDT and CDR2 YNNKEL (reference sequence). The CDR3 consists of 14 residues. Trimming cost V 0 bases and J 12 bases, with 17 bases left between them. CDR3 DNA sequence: TGTGCCAGCAGCCAAGATGCGAATGGTTTTACGCCTTTCTTT. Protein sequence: CASSQDANGFTPFF.

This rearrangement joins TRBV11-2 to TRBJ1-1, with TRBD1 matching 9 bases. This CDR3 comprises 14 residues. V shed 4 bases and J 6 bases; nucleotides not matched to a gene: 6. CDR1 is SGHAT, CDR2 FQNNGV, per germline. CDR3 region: CASSSLQGAPEAFF. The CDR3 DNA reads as TGTGCCAGCAGCTCATTACAGGGGGCCCCTGAAGCTTTCTTT.